The 18 T cell receptor beta chains below were found in one sample sequenced in a study of cytomegalovirus exposure and HLA in healthy donors (dated by TCRdb to the late 2010s). Receptor amplification or capture employed the immunoSEQ multiplex PCR assay. The multiplex PCR relied on a mix of 60 forward primers for TCR Vbeta segments and 13 reverse primers for TCR Jbeta segments. As stored in TCRdb, this immuneACCESS dataset retains in-frame rearrangements with V and J assigned. A fraction of the clones does not appear; measured against another copy, unresolved V genes explain less than half of the discrepancy, and the remainder lacks a known reason. A total of around 99,000 clones appear in this sample, over 60% of them only once. Roughly 3.9% of the sample is taken by the ten largest. The sequencing sample was made of PBMCs. Receptors originate from a male donor in good health and CMV-seronegative.

For the CDR3, the DNA is TGTGCCAGCAGCTCCGAGGGCAGGACCCAAGAGACCCAGTACTTC. This sequence encodes CASSSEGRTQETQYF. The chain links TRBV13 to TRBJ2-5, with TRBD2 as a possible D gene (5 bases). The CDR3 covers 15 residues. CDR1 PRHDT and CDR2 FYEKMQ come from the germline V gene (reference sequence). V dropped 4 bases and J dropped 1 base, with 13 bases sitting between them.

Notes on this clone: A read error may produce the germline difference seen at one junction end. The identical CDR3 is also encoded by other nucleotide sequences in the sample. The rearrangement uses TRBV15 and TRBJ2-7; 7 bases align to TRBD2. CDR3 length: 16 residues. The germline V gene encodes CDR1 LNHNV and CDR2 YYDKDF (reference sequence). The CDR3 nucleotides read TGTGCCACTAGCAATGAGGGGCTAGCGGAATCCTACGAGCAGTACTTC. The encoded protein is CATSNEGLAESYEQYF.

CDR3 region: CASSASGRANEQYF. The CDR3 coding sequence is TGTGCCAGCAGTGCTAGCGGGAGGGCCAACGAGCAGTACTTC. The chain employs TRBV2 and TRBJ2-7; 12 bases line up with TRBD2. Trimming removed 4 bases from V and 5 bases from J; junction bases left unmatched: 3. CDR1 is SNHLY and CDR2 is FYNNEI in the germline V gene. The CDR3 totals 14 residues.

This clone was observed a handful of times. This chain joins TRBV4-1 and TRBJ1-1; 8 bases align to TRBD1. Germline V gene sequence: CDR1 MGHRA, CDR2 YSYEKL. The CDR3 loop spans 17 amino acids. The junction had 13 bases not matched to a gene; V was cut back by 3 bases and J by 4 bases. The CDR3 protein is CASSHKIPGQGATEAFF. CDR3 bases: TGCGCCAGCAGCCACAAGATCCCAGGACAGGGAGCCACTGAAGCTTTCTTT.

This clone was counted a single time. This rearrangement joins TRBV30 to TRBJ2-5; 10 nucleotides line up with TRBD2. CDR3 length: 13 amino acids. The germline V gene encodes CDR1 GTSNPN and CDR2 SVGIG (reference sequence). J gave up 5 bases and V 2 bases, and 2 bases lay outside the gene matches. The CDR3 bases are TGTGCCTGGAGTCCGGGACTAGCGGAGACCCAGTACTTC. This translates into CAWSPGLAETQYF.

Concerning this clone: Other DNA sequences in this sample translate to the same CDR3. The chain links TRBV27 to TRBJ2-1, with 11 bases lining up with TRBD2. Germline CDR1 and CDR2: MNHEY and SMNVEV (reference sequence). V shed 5 bases and J 4 bases; nucleotides not matched to a gene: 4. This CDR3 has 15 amino acids. The CDR3 here is CASSPGTSGYNEQFF. The CDR3 nucleotides read TGTGCCAGCAGTCCGGGGACTAGCGGATACAATGAGCAGTTCTTC.

V is TRBV5-1 and J is TRBJ1-1; 8 bases are a match to TRBD1. The V gene end was trimmed by 0 bases and the J gene end by 4 bases; junction bases not matched to a gene: 2. CDR1 and CDR2 from the germline V gene are SGHRS and YFSETQ. The CDR3 extends over 14 amino acids. The CDR3, as DNA: TGCGCCAGCAGCTTGGCAGGGGGCGTCACTGAAGCTTTCTTT. Amino acids: CASSLAGGVTEAFF.

V gene TRBV27 combines with J gene TRBJ1-2, with TRBD1 identical over 7 bases. The CDR3 covers 17 residues. The V and J ends lost 6 bases and 4 bases, in that order; junction bases with no gene match: 17. The germline CDR1 and CDR2 sequences are MNHEY and SMNVEV (reference sequence). CDR3 sequence (DNA): TGTGCCAGCAGATTTGGACAGGACCTAACCTTGGGCTATGGCTACACCTTC. This gives the protein CASRFGQDLTLGYGYTF.

The CDR3 nucleotides are TGCGCCAGCAGCTTGGGGGCAGGGGATCAGCCCCAGCATTTT. Its translation is CASSLGAGDQPQHF. The V and J genes are TRBV5-1 and TRBJ1-5; D perhaps matches TRBD1 (6 bases). V was pared by 0 bases and J by 5 bases, with 9 bases between. The CDR3 is made up of 14 amino acids. Per germline, CDR1 SGHRS and CDR2 YFSETQ. Combining the CDR3 with reference TRBV5-1 and TRBJ1-5 gives the whole variable domain KAGVTQTPRYLIKTRGQQVTLSCSPISGHRSVSWYQQTPGQGLQFLFEYFSETQRNKGNFPGRFSGRQFSNSRSEMNVSTLELGDSALYLCASSLGAGDQPQHFGDGTRLSIL.

The chain couples TRBV14 to TRBJ1-2, with D maybe TRBD1 (5 bases). The CDR3 contains 12 residues. Trimming pared 5 bases from V and 2 bases from J, leaving 6 bases between. CDR1 and CDR2 from the germline V gene are SGHDN and FVKESK. The CDR3 sequence: CASSDRNYGYTF. In DNA, the CDR3 is TGTGCCAGCAGCGACAGAAACTATGGCTACACCTTC.

This clone showed up just a few times. The V call is TRBV7-2, the J call TRBJ1-1; 7 nucleotides agree with TRBD1. V was clipped by 0 bases and J by 2 bases; unmatched bases: 3. From germline, CDR1 is SGHTA and CDR2 FQGNSA. The CDR3 length is 15 residues. The CDR3: CASSLAGTANTEAFF. CDR3 nucleotides: TGTGCCAGCAGCTTAGCAGGGACAGCAAACACTGAAGCTTTCTTT.

This clone was seen a handful of times. The rearrangement links TRBV27 to TRBJ2-7, with D uncertain. This CDR3 contains 14 residues. Germline loops: CDR1 MNHEY, CDR2 SMNVEV (reference sequence). V dropped 1 base and J dropped 0 bases, with 7 bases sitting between them. CDR3 bases: TGTGCCAGCAGTTTATATCTAGGCTCCTACGAGCAGTACTTC. Protein sequence: CASSLYLGSYEQYF.

The V gene is TRBV27, the J gene TRBJ1-4, with TRBD1 as a possible D gene (6 bases). The V end was cut by 8 bases, the J end by 8 bases, with 15 bases between. This CDR3 is built from 13 residues. In germline, CDR1 is MNHEY, CDR2 SMNVEV (reference sequence). CDR3 in amino acids: CASHARDNEKLFF. In DNA form, the CDR3 reads TGTGCCAGCCACGCCCGGGACAACGAAAAACTGTTTTTT.

The chain carries TRBV28 and TRBJ1-1; 8 bases agree with TRBD1. Germline V CDR1 and CDR2: MDHEN, SYDVKM. V dropped 6 bases and J dropped 3; count of bases not matched to a gene: 9. CDR3 length: 15 residues. The CDR3 DNA sequence: TGTGCCAGCAGCCCCGGGGACAGGAGTTACACTGAAGCTTTCTTT. This sequence encodes CASSPGDRSYTEAFF.

The chain employs TRBV4-2 and TRBJ2-1, with D possibly matching TRBD2 (5 bases). V was shortened by 3 bases and J by 4 bases, with 7 bases between the two germline ends. Per germline, CDR1 LGHNA and CDR2 YNFKEQ. This CDR3 is built from 13 residues. CDR3 residues: CASSQAGYNEQFF. CDR3 nucleotide sequence: TGTGCCAGCAGCCAGGCGGGTTACAATGAGCAGTTCTTC.

This chain links TRBV27 with TRBJ1-2; 11 bases line up with TRBD1. Per germline, CDR1 MNHEY and CDR2 SMNVEV (reference sequence). V lost 5 bases, J lost 8 bases, and 10 bases stayed unmatched. The CDR3 consists of 15 residues. CDR3 in amino acids: CASSTHRDRGFGYTF. The CDR3 nucleotides read TGTGCCAGCAGTACACACCGGGACAGGGGGTTCGGCTACACCTTC.

The chain has TRBV13 and TRBJ2-1, with 8 bases aligning to TRBD2. V shed 3 bases and J 0 bases; nucleotides not matched to a gene: 13. Germline V gene lookup returns CDR1 PRHDT and CDR2 FYEKMQ (reference sequence). The CDR3 runs to 19 residues. This CDR3 is CASSFITSGPRRSYNEQFF. The CDR3 nucleotides are TGTGCCAGCAGCTTTATAACTAGCGGCCCACGACGCTCCTACAATGAGCAGTTCTTC. Filled out from reference TRBV13 and TRBJ2-1, the complete variable domain reads AAGVIQSPRHLIKEKRETATLKCYPIPRHDTVYWYQQGPGQDPQFLISFYEKMQSDKGSIPDRFSAQQFSDYHSELNMSSLELGDSALYFCASSFITSGPRRSYNEQFFGPGTRLTVL.

This sequence joins TRBV28 and TRBJ2-7, with TRBD1 matching 10 bases. CDR3 length: 15 residues. In germline, CDR1 is MDHEN, CDR2 SYDVKM. Trimming cost V 3 bases and J 2 bases; bases outside gene matches: 4. The CDR3 is CASSFSGTGAYEQYF. CDR3 coding DNA: TGTGCCAGCAGTTTTTCCGGGACAGGGGCCTACGAGCAGTACTTC.